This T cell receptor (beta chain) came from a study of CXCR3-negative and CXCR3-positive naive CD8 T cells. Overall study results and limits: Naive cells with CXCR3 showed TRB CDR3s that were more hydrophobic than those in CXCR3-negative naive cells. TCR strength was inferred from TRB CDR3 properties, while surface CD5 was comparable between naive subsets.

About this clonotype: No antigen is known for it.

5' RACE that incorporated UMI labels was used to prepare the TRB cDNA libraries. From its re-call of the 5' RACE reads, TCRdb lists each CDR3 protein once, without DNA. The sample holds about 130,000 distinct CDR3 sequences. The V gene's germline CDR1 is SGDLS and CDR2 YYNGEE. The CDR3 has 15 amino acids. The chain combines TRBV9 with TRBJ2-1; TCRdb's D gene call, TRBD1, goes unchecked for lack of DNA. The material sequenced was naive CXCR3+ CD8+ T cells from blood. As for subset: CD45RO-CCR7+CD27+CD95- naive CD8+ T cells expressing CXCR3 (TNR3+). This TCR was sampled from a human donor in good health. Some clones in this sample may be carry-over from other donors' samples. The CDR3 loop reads CASSSGERSNNEQFF.